The source of this T cell receptor beta chain is a study of cytomegalovirus exposure and HLA in healthy donors. Study-wide results and limits: Compared with the approximately 700-donor mean, an Asian-associated ancestry cluster reportedly had fewer N-insertions, according to a later analysis. Later analysis found that TCR beta chains associated with HLA were more clonally expanded than other, equally common chains.

As for the donors, each was a healthy bone marrow donor. While unrecorded immune exposures were likely, the donors were nominally healthy when sampled. A remark on this clone: Its specificity is unknown.

The PCR had 60 Vbeta and 13 Jbeta primers. Method: immunoSEQ multiplex PCR; TCRdb's copy keeps in-frame clones and lacks some. Of about 160,000 clones listed, 70% to 90% are singletons. After removal of 5 bases from V and 0 bases from J, the junction contained 3 bases not matched to a gene. This CDR3 comprises 15 residues. CDR1 and CDR2 (germline): SGHTA, FQGTGA. The gene calls are TRBV7-3 and TRBJ2-2, with 7 bases fitting TRBD1. This clonotype was obtained from a woman younger than 35 in good health and CMV-seronegative. The sample was PBMCs. As DNA, the CDR3 is TGTGCCAGCAGCGGGACAGTCCCGAACACCGGGGAGCTGTTTTTT. Translated: CASSGTVPNTGELFF.